This TCR beta chain was sequenced for a study of T cell responses to AZD1222 COVID-19 vaccine. The CDR3 loop spans 14 amino acids. Germline loops: CDR1 KGHSH, CDR2 LQKENI. Losses at the gene ends were 3 bases for V and 3 bases for J; bases not matched to a gene: 4. Libraries were prepared by immunoSEQ multiplex PCR; TCRdb keeps only in-frame clonotypes and omits some of them. The sample lists 50,000 to 70,000 clones; around 85% were seen once. The TCR was taken from an adult in good health. The chain joins TRBV18 to TRBJ2-7; TRBD1 matches 8 bases. Material: peripheral blood, obtained on day 0 of MenACWY control vaccination. CDR3 DNA sequence: TGTGCCAGCTCACCTCAGGGGGCGAACTACGAGCAGTACTTC. Translating gives CASSPQGANYEQYF.